Detailed here is one T cell receptor beta chain. The data stem from a study of siplizumab effects on memory and regulatory T cells. V lost 3 bases and J lost 4, with 13 bases in between. This CDR3 is built from 15 residues. Germline V gene data show CDR1 as MDHEN and CDR2 as SYDVKM. The repertoire was sequenced with immunoSEQ multiplex PCR; TCRdb's copy has only in-frame clones and lacks some. The repertoire holds some 110,000 clones, 85% to 95% seen once, with more than 0.3% in the top ten. The material sequenced was CD4+ T cells sorted from blood. This TCR was recovered from a human donor in good health. The chain is built from TRBV28 and TRBJ1-3, with a weak D call TRBD1 (5 bases). The CDR3 DNA reads as TGTGCCAGCAGTTTCTGGACACTAGACGGAAACACCATATATTTT. Its protein is CASSFWTLDGNTIYF.